This T cell receptor beta chain came from a study of T cells after posttransplantation cyclophosphamide. Whole-study findings and limits: TRB clonality was highly associated with recipient CMV seropositivity and reactivation.

The germline V gene encodes CDR1 LGHNA and CDR2 YNFKEQ. With V trimmed by 1 base and J by 6 bases, 1 base remained unmatched. The CDR3 is 15 residues long. With respect to this clone: Its antigen remains unidentified.

The table came from immunoSEQ multiplex PCR; TCRdb's copy has only in-frame clones and leaves some out. The repertoire includes roughly 1,500 clones, roughly four fifths of them detected once, and approximately 16% sits in the top ten. Busulfan-fludarabine conditioning, marrow transplant, and cyclophosphamide on days +3 and +4 were administered. The receptor comes from a male patient aged 45-59 years who received an allogeneic stem cell transplant from an unrelated donor, was CMV-positive, and had acute GVHD only. Some T cells may have originated in the graft donor. The sample in question was CD4+ T cells sorted from PBMCs, obtained after allogeneic stem cell transplant with posttransplant cyclophosphamide. V usage is TRBV4-2 and J usage is TRBJ2-3, with 13 bases identical to TRBD2. CDR3 sequence (DNA): TGTGCCAGCAGCCAAGGACTAGCGGGGGGCGATACGCAGTATTTT. Its translation: CASSQGLAGGDTQYF.